The 15 T cell receptor beta chains listed next were all sequenced from one sample in a study of spatial heterogeneity in lung cancer. Time point in this sample: sample taken at primary tumor resection. Whole RNA obtained from tumor, nontumor lung or frozen PBMC underwent sequencing without sorting. TCRdb processed the 5' RACE reads anew with MiXCR; each CDR3 protein has one entry. Of 8,000 to 9,000 distinct CDR3 sequences in the sample, less than 5% are singletons; the top ten hold approximately 31%. Sample: PBMCs, taken at surgery. The source of these receptors is a male donor with early-stage non-small cell lung cancer.

To note about this clonotype: Since the library was made to target alpha chains, this beta chain is a stray read and its abundance is not meaningful. In nucleotides, the CDR3 is TGTGCCAGCAGCTCAGGGGGCTATGGCTACACCTTC. It codes for CASSSGGYGYTF. The rearrangement uses TRBV7-9 and TRBJ1-2; 7 positions agree with TRBD1. Losses at the gene ends were 4 bases for V and 4 bases for J; bases not matched to a gene: 0. Germline V gives CDR1 SEHNR, CDR2 FQNEAQ (reference sequence). The CDR3 is made up of 12 amino acids.

There are many counts of this clonotype. A library prepared for alpha chains yielded this beta chain as an off-target read; its size is of little meaning. The V call is TRBV20-1, the J call TRBJ2-2; no definite D call. Germline V CDR1 and CDR2: DFQATT, SNEGSKA (reference sequence). The CDR3 is 15 amino acids. V gave up 3 bases and J gave up 2 bases, with 13 bases separating them. This CDR3 reads CSARAPSGNTGELFF. The CDR3, as DNA: TGCAGTGCTAGGGCTCCTAGTGGTAACACCGGGGAGCTGTTTTTT.

This clonotype was counted many times. This beta chain slipped into a library made for alpha chains as a stray read, so its size is not meaningful. This chain uses TRBV27 with TRBJ1-1; 9 bases agree with TRBD1. Germline-derived CDR1 and CDR2 are MNHEY and SMNVEV (reference sequence). The V and J ends lost 5 bases and 4 bases, in that order; junction bases with no gene match: 5. The CDR3 has 14 residues. The CDR3 nucleotides are TGTGCCAGCAGTATTCTGGGACAGGGCACTGAAGCTTTCTTT. This sequence encodes CASSILGQGTEAFF.

Points on this clonotype: The library was prepared for alpha chains; this beta chain is a stray read, so its frequency means little. The CDR3 DNA sequence: TGTGCCAGCAGTCACGGAATCCTGAGGAGCGCGGCGGGAAACACCATATATTTT. Residues: CASSHGILRSAAGNTIYF. This chain links TRBV7-9 with TRBJ1-3; D is unresolved. Germline assignment: CDR1 SEHNR and CDR2 FQNEAQ (reference sequence). CDR3 length: 18 residues. V was clipped by 6 bases and J by 4 bases, with 25 bases between them.

This clonotype was found many times. Found in a library prepared for alpha chains, this beta chain is an off-target read, and its abundance has little meaning. The rearrangement uses TRBV7-2 and TRBJ1-2; D call uncertain. V lost 1 base and J lost 2, with 5 bases in between. CDR3 length: 13 amino acids. The germline V gene has CDR1 SGHTA and CDR2 FQGNSA. The CDR3, as DNA: TGTGCCAGCAGCTTAGGGGTAAACTATGGCTACACCTTC. It is translated as CASSLGVNYGYTF.

This clonotype is categorized as medium-sized. In a library made to pick up alpha chains, this beta chain is a stray read with a size that means little. The chain couples TRBV28 to TRBJ2-3, with D possibly TRBD2 on 7 matching bases. Trimming pared 5 bases from V and 5 bases from J, leaving 17 bases between. This CDR3 has 15 amino acids. Germline CDR1 is MDHEN and CDR2 is SYDVKM. CDR3 DNA sequence: TGTGCCAGCAGTCCGGACGGGGGAGGGGGAGATACGCAGTATTTT. This encodes CASSPDGGGGDTQYF.

This clonotype was detected ten times or more. With the library built for alpha chains, this beta chain is off target and its frequency is not meaningful. The chain has TRBV20-1 and TRBJ2-7, with a weak D call TRBD2 (6 bases). The CDR3 extends over 13 amino acids. Between the trimmed V and J ends, which lost 0 bases and 4 bases, there was a span of 10 bases. CDR1 is DFQATT, CDR2 SNEGSKA, per germline (reference sequence). The CDR3 here is CSAREQAGYEQYF. CDR3 nucleotides: TGCAGTGCTAGAGAGCAGGCGGGATACGAGCAGTACTTC.

This clonotype has ten or more counts. This beta chain came through as a stray read in a library set up for alpha chains, and its size says little. The chain carries TRBV5-1 and TRBJ2-2; D might be TRBD1 (6 bases). The V and J ends lost 1 base and 5 bases respectively, with 15 bases between them. Germline lookup yields CDR1 SGHRS and CDR2 YFSETQ. CDR3 length: 16 amino acids. The CDR3 sequence is CASSLWGRSHTGELFF. CDR3 bases: TGCGCCAGCAGCTTGTGGGGGCGATCGCATACCGGGGAGCTGTTTTTT.

The sample holds many counts of this clonotype. Because the library targeted alpha chains, this beta chain is an off-target read whose size means little. The genes are TRBV2 and TRBJ1-1, with 9 nucleotides matching TRBD1. The CDR3 is 15 residues long. J was trimmed by 0 bases and V by 5 bases; bases with no gene match: 4. From germline, CDR1 is SNHLY and CDR2 FYNNEI. In nucleotides, the CDR3 is TGTGCCAGCAGTCTCCGACAGGGGGTGAACACTGAAGCTTTCTTT. Amino acids: CASSLRQGVNTEAFF. Together with reference TRBV2 and TRBJ1-1, the CDR3 gives the full variable domain: EPEVTQTPSHQVTQMGQEVILRCVPISNHLYFYWYRQILGQKVEFLVSFYNNEISEKSEIFDDQFSVERPDGSNFTLKIRSTKLEDSAMYFCASSLRQGVNTEAFFGQGTRLTVV.

As to this clonotype: As an off-target read in a library built for alpha chains, this beta chain has a frequency of little significance. The rearrangement links TRBV10-3 to TRBJ1-5; TRBD1 agrees at 9 bases. There are 13 residues in the CDR3. CDR1 and CDR2 from the germline V gene are ENHRY and SYGVKD. The V gene end was trimmed by 8 bases and the J gene end by 2 bases; junction bases not matched to a gene: 1. The CDR3 coding sequence is TGTGCCATCCGACAGGGGGGCAATCAGCCCCAGCATTTT. It yields the protein CAIRQGGNQPQHF.

In its sample, this clonotype ranks as medium-sized. Since the library was made to target alpha chains, this beta chain is a stray read and its abundance is not meaningful. The chain has TRBV6-1 and TRBJ1-6; D gene ambiguous. Trimming cost V 2 bases and J 8 bases, with 10 bases left between them. The CDR3 is made up of 14 amino acids. The germline CDR1 and CDR2 sequences are MNHNS and SASEGT. The CDR3 spells CASSERWTDSPLHF. CDR3 sequence (DNA): TGTGCCAGCAGTGAACGATGGACCGATTCACCCCTCCACTTT.

This clonotype was detected many times. With the library built for alpha chains, this beta chain is off target and its frequency is not meaningful. The chain carries TRBV4-3 and TRBJ2-7; a possible D gene is TRBD1 (6 bases). Germline-derived CDR1 and CDR2 are LGHNA and YSLEER. The CDR3 extends over 13 amino acids. V shed 0 bases and J shed 12 bases, with 15 bases lying between them. The CDR3: CASSQDFQGRRYF. CDR3 sequence (DNA): TGCGCCAGCAGCCAAGATTTCCAGGGGCGGAGGTACTTC.

This clonotype was seen at least ten times. This beta chain is a stray read from a library made for alpha chains; its abundance is not meaningful. V is TRBV7-2 and J is TRBJ2-6, with a tentative D call TRBD1 (6 bases). From germline, CDR1 is SGHTA and CDR2 FQGNSA. The CDR3 extends over 15 amino acids. Trimming stripped 5 bases from V and 4 bases from J, with 12 bases between. The CDR3 region is CASSPRQAGANVLTF. The CDR3 DNA reads as TGTGCCAGCAGCCCAAGACAGGCGGGGGCCAACGTCCTGACTTTC. Filled out from reference TRBV7-2 and TRBJ2-6, the complete variable domain reads GAGVSQSPSNKVTEKGKDVELRCDPISGHTALYWYRQSLGQGLEFLIYFQGNSAPDKSGLPSDRFSAERTGGSVSTLTIQRTQQEDSAVYLCASSPRQAGANVLTFGAGSRLTVL.

This clonotype was seen repeatedly, ten times or more. This beta chain turned up in a library designed for alpha chains; as an off-target read, its abundance says little. The rearrangement links TRBV24-1 to TRBJ2-2; D is perhaps TRBD2 (6 bases). The CDR3 is 16 amino acids. V lost 5 bases, J lost 0 bases, and 12 bases lay in between. The germline V gene encodes CDR1 KGHDR and CDR2 SFDVKD. The CDR3 spells CATSGRGQSNTGELFF. Written as DNA, the CDR3 is TGTGCCACCAGTGGGCGGGGCCAGTCGAACACCGGGGAGCTGTTTTTT.

This clonotype is classed as medium-sized. With the library built for alpha chains, this beta chain is off target and its frequency is not meaningful. The chain recombines TRBV6-6 with TRBJ1-1; TRBD1 is a possible D gene (5 bases). The CDR3 spans 12 residues. V gave up 8 bases and J gave up 6 bases, with 13 bases separating them. Germline V gene lookup returns CDR1 MNHNY and CDR2 SVGAGI (reference sequence). CDR3 protein: CASGPGGAEAFF. The CDR3, as DNA: TGTGCCAGCGGACCGGGAGGGGCTGAAGCTTTCTTT.